Below, 5 T cell receptor beta chains from the same sample are listed, as sequenced in a study of T cell responses to AZD1222 COVID-19 vaccine. Method: immunoSEQ multiplex PCR; TCRdb's copy keeps in-frame clones and lacks some. The sample records about 130,000 clones, 89% being singletons. Specimen: peripheral blood, collected on day 0 of AZD1222 vaccination. These receptors were obtained from an adult in good health.

The rearrangement links TRBV2 to TRBJ1-3; maybe TRBD1 (5 bases). Germline CDR1 SNHLY, CDR2 FYNNEI. V was pared by 7 bases and J by 0 bases, with 22 bases between. The CDR3 extends over 18 amino acids. The CDR3 is CASTHDSPSLSSGNTIYF. The CDR3 DNA is TGTGCCAGCACACATGACAGCCCATCTTTGAGCTCTGGAAACACCATATATTTT. Combining the CDR3 with reference TRBV2 and TRBJ1-3 gives the whole variable domain EPEVTQTPSHQVTQMGQEVILRCVPISNHLYFYWYRQILGQKVEFLVSFYNNEISEKSEIFDDQFSVERPDGSNFTLKIRSTKLEDSAMYFCASTHDSPSLSSGNTIYFGEGSWLTVV.

V is TRBV29-1 and J is TRBJ1-6; the D gene is possibly TRBD1 (5 bases). This CDR3 is 14 amino acids long. Germline V gene lookup returns CDR1 SQVTM and CDR2 ANQGSEA. V lost 6 bases to trimming and J lost 10 bases, with 19 bases between them. The CDR3 DNA reads TGCAGCGTGGCCGACAGCTCTGGACACTCACCCCTCCACTTT. Its protein product is CSVADSSGHSPLHF.

This clone was observed a handful of times. J is TRBJ1-2 and V is TRBV5-4; D unresolved. The germline gives CDR1 SGHNT, CDR2 YYREEE (reference sequence). CDR3 length equals 14 residues. The V gene lost 0 bases and the J gene lost 0 bases, with 6 bases spanning the gap. In nucleotides, the CDR3 is TGTGCCAGCAGCTTGGAGGGCTCTAACTATGGCTACACCTTC. Its translation: CASSLEGSNYGYTF.

The chain employs TRBV3-1 (or the pseudogene TRBV3-2) and TRBJ2-1; D is perhaps TRBD2 (6 bases). The V end lost 2 bases, the J end lost 10 bases, and 12 bases lay between the germline ends. The germline V gene encodes CDR1 LGHDT and CDR2 YNNKEL (reference sequence). The CDR3 spans 13 residues. Here the CDR3 DNA reads TGTGCCAGCAGCCAAACGGTGGGAGGAGAGCAGTTCTTC. Translation gives CASSQTVGGEQFF.

The rearrangement uses TRBV2 and TRBJ2-7, with D possibly being TRBD2 (6 bases). CDR3 size: 12 residues. Trimming removed 6 bases at V and 4 bases at J, with 10 bases between. CDR1 SNHLY and CDR2 FYNNEI come from the germline V gene. CDR3 in amino acids: CASSPEGYEQYF. DNA for the CDR3: TGTGCCAGCAGCCCGGAGGGATACGAGCAGTACTTC. The full variable domain, with the rest looked up from reference TRBV2 and TRBJ2-7, is EPEVTQTPSHQVTQMGQEVILRCVPISNHLYFYWYRQILGQKVEFLVSFYNNEISEKSEIFDDQFSVERPDGSNFTLKIRSTKLEDSAMYFCASSPEGYEQYFGPGTRLTVT.